This T cell receptor (beta chain) was obtained from a study of blood T cell repertoires in COVID-19. Some clones are missing from TCRdb's copy, which holds only in-frame ones; the method was immunoSEQ multiplex PCR. Of approximately 240,000 clones listed, 87% are singletons. The V gene's germline CDR1 is SGHNT and CDR2 YYREEE (reference sequence). V was clipped by 4 bases and J by 7 bases; unmatched bases: 7. This CDR3 region has 14 residues. J is TRBJ1-4 and V is TRBV5-4; 7 bases fit TRBD1. Material: peripheral blood. The sequence was collected from a woman in her late teens or twenties who had recovered from COVID-19. The CDR3 DNA reads as TGTGCCAGCAGCCAAACAGGGGTGGGTGAAAAACTGTTTTTT. It codes for CASSQTGVGEKLFF.